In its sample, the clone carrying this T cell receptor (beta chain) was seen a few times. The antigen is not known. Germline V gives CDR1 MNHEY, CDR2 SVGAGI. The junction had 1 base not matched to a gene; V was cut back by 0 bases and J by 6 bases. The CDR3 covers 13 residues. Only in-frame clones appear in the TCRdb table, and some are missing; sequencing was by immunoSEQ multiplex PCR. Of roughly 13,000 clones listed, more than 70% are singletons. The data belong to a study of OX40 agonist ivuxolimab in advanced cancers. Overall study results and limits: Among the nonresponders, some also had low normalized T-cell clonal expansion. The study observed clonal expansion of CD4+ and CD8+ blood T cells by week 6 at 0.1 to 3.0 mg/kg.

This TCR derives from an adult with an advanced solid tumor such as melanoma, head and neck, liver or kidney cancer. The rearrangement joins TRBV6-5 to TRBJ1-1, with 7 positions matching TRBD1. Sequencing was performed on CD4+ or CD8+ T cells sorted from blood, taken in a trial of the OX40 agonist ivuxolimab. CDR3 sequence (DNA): TGTGCCAGCAGTTACTCAGGGGGCGCTGAAGCTTTCTTT. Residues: CASSYSGGAEAFF.